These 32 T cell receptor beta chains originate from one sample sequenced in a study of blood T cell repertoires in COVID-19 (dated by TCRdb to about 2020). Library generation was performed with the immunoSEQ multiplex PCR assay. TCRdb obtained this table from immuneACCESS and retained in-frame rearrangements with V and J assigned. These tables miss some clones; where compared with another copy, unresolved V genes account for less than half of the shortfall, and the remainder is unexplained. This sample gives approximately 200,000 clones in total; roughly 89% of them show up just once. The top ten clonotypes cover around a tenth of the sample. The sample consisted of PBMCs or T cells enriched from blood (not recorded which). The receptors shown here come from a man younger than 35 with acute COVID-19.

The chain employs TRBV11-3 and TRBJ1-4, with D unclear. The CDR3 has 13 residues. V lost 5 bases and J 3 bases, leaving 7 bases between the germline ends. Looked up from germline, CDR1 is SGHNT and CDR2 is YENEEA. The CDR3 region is CASSPTPNEKLFF. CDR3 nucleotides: TGTGCCAGCAGCCCTACGCCTAATGAAAAACTGTTTTTT. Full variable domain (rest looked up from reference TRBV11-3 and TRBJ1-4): EAGVVQSPRYKIIEKKQPVAFWCNPISGHNTLYWYLQNLGQGPELLIRYENEEAVDDSQLPKDRFSAERLKGVDSTLKIQPAELGDSAVYLCASSPTPNEKLFFGSGTQLSVL.

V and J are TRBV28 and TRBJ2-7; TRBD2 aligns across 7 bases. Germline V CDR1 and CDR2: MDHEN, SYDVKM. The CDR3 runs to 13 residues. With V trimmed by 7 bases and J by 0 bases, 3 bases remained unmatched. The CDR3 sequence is CASKGGSSYEQYF. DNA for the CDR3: TGTGCCAGCAAGGGCGGGAGCTCCTACGAGCAGTACTTC.

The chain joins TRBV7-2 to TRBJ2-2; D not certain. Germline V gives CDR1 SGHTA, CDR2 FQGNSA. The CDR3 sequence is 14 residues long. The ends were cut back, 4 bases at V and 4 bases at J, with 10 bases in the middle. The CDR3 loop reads CASSSRPGTGELFF. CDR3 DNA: TGTGCCAGCAGCTCCCGCCCGGGCACCGGGGAGCTGTTTTTT.

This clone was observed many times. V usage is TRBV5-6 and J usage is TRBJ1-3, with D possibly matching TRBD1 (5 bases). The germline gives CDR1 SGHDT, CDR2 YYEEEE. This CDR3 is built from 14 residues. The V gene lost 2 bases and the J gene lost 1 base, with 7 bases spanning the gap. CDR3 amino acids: CASSFGGSGNTIYF. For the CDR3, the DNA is TGTGCCAGCAGCTTCGGGGGTTCTGGAAACACCATATATTTT.

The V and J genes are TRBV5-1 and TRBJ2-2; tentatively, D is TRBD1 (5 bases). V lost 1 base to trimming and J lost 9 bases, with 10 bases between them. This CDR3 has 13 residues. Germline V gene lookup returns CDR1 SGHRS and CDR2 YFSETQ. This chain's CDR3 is CASSLYEDRELFF. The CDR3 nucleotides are TGCGCCAGCAGCTTGTATGAGGACAGGGAGCTGTTTTTT.

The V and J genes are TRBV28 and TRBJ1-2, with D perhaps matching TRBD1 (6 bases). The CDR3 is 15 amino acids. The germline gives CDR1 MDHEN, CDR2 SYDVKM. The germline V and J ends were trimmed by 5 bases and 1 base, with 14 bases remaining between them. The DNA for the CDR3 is TGTGCCAGCAGTGCCCCAGGGGCTCTTAACTATGGCTACACCTTC. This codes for CASSAPGALNYGYTF.

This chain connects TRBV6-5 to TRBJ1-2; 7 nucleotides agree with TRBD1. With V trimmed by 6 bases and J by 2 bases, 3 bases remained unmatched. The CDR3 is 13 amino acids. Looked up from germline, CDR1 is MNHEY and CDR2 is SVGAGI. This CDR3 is CASRLDRNYGYTF. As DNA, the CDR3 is TGTGCCAGCAGGTTGGACAGGAACTATGGCTACACCTTC.

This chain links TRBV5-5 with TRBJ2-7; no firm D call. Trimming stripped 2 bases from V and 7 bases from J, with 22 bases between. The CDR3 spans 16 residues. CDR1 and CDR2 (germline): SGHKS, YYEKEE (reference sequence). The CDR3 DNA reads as TGTGCCAGCAGCTTAAATCCTCCACCTCCTACGAGGGAGCAGTACTTC. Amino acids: CASSLNPPPPTREQYF.

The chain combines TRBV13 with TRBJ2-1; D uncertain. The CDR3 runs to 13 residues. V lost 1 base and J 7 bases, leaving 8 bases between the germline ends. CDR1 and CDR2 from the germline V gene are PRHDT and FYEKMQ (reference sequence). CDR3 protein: CASSLVVWNEQFF. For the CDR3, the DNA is TGTGCCAGCAGCTTAGTAGTTTGGAATGAGCAGTTCTTC.

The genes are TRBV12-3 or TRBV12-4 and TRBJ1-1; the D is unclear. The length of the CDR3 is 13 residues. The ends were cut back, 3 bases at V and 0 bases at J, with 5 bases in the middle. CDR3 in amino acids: CASSFLLNTEAFF. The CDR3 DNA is TGTGCCAGCAGTTTCCTCTTGAACACTGAAGCTTTCTTT.

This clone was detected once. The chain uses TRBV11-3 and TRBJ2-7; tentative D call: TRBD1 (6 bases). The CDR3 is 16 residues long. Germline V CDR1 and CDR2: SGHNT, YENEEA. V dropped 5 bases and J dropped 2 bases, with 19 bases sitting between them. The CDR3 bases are TGTGCCAGCAGCCCCCGGGACATCCTCTTCCCCTACGAGCAGTACTTC. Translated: CASSPRDILFPYEQYF.

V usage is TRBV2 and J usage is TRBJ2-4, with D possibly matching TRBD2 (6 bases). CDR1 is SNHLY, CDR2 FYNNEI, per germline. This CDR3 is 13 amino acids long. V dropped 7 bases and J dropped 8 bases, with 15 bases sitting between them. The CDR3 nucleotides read TGTGCCAGCACGATTGGACTATTAGACATTCAGTACTTC. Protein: CASTIGLLDIQYF. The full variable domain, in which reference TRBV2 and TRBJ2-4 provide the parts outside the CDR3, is EPEVTQTPSHQVTQMGQEVILRCVPISNHLYFYWYRQILGQKVEFLVSFYNNEISEKSEIFDDQFSVERPDGSNFTLKIRSTKLEDSAMYFCASTIGLLDIQYFGAGTRLSVL.

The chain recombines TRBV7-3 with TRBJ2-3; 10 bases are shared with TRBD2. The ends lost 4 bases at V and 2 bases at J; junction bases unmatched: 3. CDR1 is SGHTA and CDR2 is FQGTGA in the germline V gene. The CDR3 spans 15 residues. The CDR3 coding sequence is TGTGCCAGCAGCTGGGGGACTAGCGTCACAGATACGCAGTATTTT. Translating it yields CASSWGTSVTDTQYF.

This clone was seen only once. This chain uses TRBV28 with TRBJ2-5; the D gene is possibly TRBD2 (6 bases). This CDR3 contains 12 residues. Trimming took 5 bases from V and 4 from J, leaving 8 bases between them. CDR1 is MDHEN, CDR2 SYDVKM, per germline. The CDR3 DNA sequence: TGTGCCAGCAGTGGAGGGGCAGAGACCCAGTACTTC. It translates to CASSGGAETQYF. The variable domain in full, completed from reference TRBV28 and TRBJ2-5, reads DVKVTQSSRYLVKRTGEKVFLECVQDMDHENMFWYRQDPGLGLRLIYFSYDVKMKEKGDIPEGYSVSREKKERFSLILESASTNQTSMYLCASSGGAETQYFGPGTRLLVL.

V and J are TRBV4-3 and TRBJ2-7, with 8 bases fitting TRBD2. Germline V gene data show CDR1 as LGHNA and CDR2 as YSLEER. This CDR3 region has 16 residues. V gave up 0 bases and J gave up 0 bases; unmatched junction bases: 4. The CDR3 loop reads CASSQDYSGSSYEQYF. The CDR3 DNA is TGCGCCAGCAGCCAAGATTACAGCGGGAGCTCCTACGAGCAGTACTTC.

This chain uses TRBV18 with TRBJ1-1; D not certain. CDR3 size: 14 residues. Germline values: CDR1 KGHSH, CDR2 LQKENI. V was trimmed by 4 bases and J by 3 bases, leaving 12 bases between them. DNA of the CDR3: TGTGCCAGCTCACTTCCGCAGGAGGACACTGAAGCTTTCTTT. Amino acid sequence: CASSLPQEDTEAFF.

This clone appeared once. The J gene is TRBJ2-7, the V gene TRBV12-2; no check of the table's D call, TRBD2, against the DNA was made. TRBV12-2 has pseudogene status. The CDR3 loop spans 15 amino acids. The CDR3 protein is CASRSPPRPLYEQYF. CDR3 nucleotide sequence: TGTGCAAGTCGCTCCCCGCCGAGGCCCCTTTACGAGCAGTACTTC.

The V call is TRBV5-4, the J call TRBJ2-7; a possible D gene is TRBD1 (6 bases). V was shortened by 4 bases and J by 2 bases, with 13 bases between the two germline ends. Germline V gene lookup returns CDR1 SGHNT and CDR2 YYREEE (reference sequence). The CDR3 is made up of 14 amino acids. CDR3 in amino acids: CASSPGTSTYEQYF. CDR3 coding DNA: TGTGCCAGCAGCCCTGGGACATCTACCTACGAGCAGTACTTC.

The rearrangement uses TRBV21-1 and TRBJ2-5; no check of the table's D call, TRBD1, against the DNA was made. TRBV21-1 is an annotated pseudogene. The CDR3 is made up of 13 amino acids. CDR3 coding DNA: TGTGCCAGCAGCCCGTCAGGGGGAGAGACCCAGTACTTC. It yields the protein CASSPSGGETQYF.

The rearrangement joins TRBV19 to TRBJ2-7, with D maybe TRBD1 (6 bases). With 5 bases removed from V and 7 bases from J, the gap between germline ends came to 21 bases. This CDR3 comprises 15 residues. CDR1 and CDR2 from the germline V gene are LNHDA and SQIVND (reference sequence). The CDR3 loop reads CASSQGGWDFREQYF. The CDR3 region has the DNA TGTGCCAGTAGTCAAGGGGGATGGGATTTTCGGGAGCAGTACTTC.

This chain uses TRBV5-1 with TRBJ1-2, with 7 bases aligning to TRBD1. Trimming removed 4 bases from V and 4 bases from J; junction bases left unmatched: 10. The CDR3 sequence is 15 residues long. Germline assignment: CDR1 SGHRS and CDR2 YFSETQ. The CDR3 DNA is TGCGCCAGCAGCACGGGACAGCCCTCCGGCTATGGCTACACCTTC. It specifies CASSTGQPSGYGYTF.

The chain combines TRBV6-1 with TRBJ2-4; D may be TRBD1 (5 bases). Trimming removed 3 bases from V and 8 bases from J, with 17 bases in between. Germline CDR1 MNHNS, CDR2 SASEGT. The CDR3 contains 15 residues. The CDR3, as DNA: TGTGCCAGCAGTGAGACATTGGCAGGGTCTCACATTCAGTACTTC. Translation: CASSETLAGSHIQYF.

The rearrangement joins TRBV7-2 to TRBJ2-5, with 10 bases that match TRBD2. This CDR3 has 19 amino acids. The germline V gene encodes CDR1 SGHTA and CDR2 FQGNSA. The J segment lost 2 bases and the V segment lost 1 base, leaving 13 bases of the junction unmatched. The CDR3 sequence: CASSLVPSGSPGGQETQYF. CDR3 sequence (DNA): TGTGCCAGCAGCTTAGTACCTAGCGGGAGCCCCGGGGGGCAAGAGACCCAGTACTTC.

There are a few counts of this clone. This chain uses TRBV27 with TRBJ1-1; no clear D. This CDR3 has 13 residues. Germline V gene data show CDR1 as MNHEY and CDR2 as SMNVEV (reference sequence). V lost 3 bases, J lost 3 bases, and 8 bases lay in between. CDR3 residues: CASSFEGYTEAFF. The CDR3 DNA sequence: TGTGCCAGCAGTTTTGAGGGATACACTGAAGCTTTCTTT.

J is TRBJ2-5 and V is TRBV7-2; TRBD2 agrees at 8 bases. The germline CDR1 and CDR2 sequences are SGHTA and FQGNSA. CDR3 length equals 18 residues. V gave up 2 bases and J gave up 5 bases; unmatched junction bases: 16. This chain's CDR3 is CASSLRLALRRSAETQYF. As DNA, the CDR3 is TGTGCCAGCAGCTTAAGACTAGCGTTAAGGCGGTCTGCTGAGACCCAGTACTTC.

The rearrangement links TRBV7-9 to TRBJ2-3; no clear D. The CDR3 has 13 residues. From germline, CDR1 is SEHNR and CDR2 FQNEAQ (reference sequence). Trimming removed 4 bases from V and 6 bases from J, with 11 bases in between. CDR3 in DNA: TGTGCCAGCAGCTATTATCAGGTGGATACGCAGTATTTT. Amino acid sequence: CASSYYQVDTQYF.

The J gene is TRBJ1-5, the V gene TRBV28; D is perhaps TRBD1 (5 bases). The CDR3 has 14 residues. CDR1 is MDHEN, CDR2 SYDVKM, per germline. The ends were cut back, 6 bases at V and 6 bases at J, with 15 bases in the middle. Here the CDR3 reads CASSPRGEGQPQHF. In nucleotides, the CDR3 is TGTGCCAGCAGCCCACGGGGGGAGGGTCAGCCCCAGCATTTT.

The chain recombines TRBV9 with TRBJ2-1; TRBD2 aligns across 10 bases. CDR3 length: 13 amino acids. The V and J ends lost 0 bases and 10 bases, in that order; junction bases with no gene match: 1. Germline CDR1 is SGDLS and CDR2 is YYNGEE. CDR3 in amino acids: CASSVALAGEQFF. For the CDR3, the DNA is TGTGCCAGCAGCGTAGCACTAGCGGGAGAGCAGTTCTTC.

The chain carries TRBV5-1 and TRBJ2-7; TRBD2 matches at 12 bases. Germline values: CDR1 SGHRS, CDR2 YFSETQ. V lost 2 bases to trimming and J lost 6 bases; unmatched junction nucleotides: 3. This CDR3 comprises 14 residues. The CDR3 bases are TGCGCCAGCAGCTTTAGACTAGCGGGAGCCGAGCAGTACTTC. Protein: CASSFRLAGAEQYF.

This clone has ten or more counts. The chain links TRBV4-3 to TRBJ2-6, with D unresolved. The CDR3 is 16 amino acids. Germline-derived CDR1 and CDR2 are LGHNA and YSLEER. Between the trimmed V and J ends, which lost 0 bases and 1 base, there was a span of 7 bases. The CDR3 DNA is TGCGCCAGCAGCCAAGATCGGAGTTCTGGGGCCAACGTCCTGACTTTC. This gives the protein CASSQDRSSGANVLTF.

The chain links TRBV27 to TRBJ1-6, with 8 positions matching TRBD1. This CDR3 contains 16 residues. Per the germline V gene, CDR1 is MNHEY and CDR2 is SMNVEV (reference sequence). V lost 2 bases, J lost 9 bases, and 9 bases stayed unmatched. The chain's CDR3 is CASSLPGTGGGSPLHF. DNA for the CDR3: TGTGCCAGCAGTTTACCGGGGACAGGCGGGGGTTCACCCCTCCACTTT.

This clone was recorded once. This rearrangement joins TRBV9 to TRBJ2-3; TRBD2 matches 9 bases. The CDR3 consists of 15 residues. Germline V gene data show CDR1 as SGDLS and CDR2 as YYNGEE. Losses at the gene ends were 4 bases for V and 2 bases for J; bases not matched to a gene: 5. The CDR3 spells CASSPRLAVTDTQYF. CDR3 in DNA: TGTGCCAGCAGCCCCAGACTAGCGGTCACAGATACGCAGTATTTT.